The 12 T cell receptor beta chains listed next were all sequenced from one sample in a study of response to subunit inactivated influenza vaccine. TCRdb re-analysed the RT-PCR reads in MiXCR, keeping a single row per CDR3 protein. The sample lists under 850,000 distinct CDR3 sequences, around 20% occurring once. This specimen consisted of PBMCs from blood, obtained roughly 5 days after vaccination. These receptors all stem from a man between 50 and 59 years old who received an inactivated influenza vaccine.

The V and J genes are TRBV5-1 and TRBJ2-7; 12 nucleotides match TRBD2. CDR3 size: 21 residues. CDR1 and CDR2 (germline): SGHRS, YFSETQ. After removal of 4 bases from V and 0 bases from J, the junction contained 20 bases not matched to a gene. As DNA, the CDR3 is TGCGCCAGCAGCCAAAGACTAGCGGGAGAGTACTTTGGCGCCGGCTCCTACGAGCAGTACTTC. It yields the protein CASSQRLAGEYFGAGSYEQYF.

This clonotype has only a few counts. V gene TRBV10-3 combines with J gene TRBJ2-7, with a possible D match to TRBD1 (6 bases). There are 14 residues in the CDR3. The ends were cut back, 4 bases at V and 3 bases at J, with 13 bases in the middle. Germline V lookup: CDR1 ENHRY, CDR2 SYGVKD. The CDR3 nucleotides read TGTGCCATCAGTGCGAACGAGGGGGTCTACGAGCAGTACTTC. Its translation is CAISANEGVYEQYF.

J is TRBJ2-1 and V is TRBV12-3 or TRBV12-4, with TRBD2 as a possible D gene (5 bases). V was pared by 1 base and J by 9 bases, with 16 bases between. There are 15 residues in the CDR3. CDR3 amino acids: CASSLGFGVVGEQFF. CDR3 DNA: TGTGCCAGCAGTTTAGGGTTCGGGGTAGTCGGTGAGCAGTTCTTC.

At least ten counts were recorded for this clonotype. The chain joins TRBV4-1 to TRBJ2-5; possibly TRBD2 for D (7 bases). The V and J ends lost 0 bases and 3 bases respectively, with 17 bases between them. Germline assignment: CDR1 MGHRA and CDR2 YSYEKL. This CDR3 spans 17 amino acids. The CDR3 is CASSQDPVGGGEETQYF. CDR3 DNA: TGCGCCAGCAGCCAAGATCCAGTGGGGGGGGGCGAAGAGACCCAGTACTTC.

The chain employs TRBV12-3 or TRBV12-4 and TRBJ1-1, with D perhaps TRBD1 (6 bases). The V gene lost 7 bases and the J gene lost 6 bases, with 18 bases spanning the gap. The CDR3 is made up of 14 amino acids. CDR3 amino acids: CASTPGGGVPEAFF. DNA of the CDR3: TGTGCCAGCACTCCGGGAGGGGGAGTCCCTGAAGCTTTCTTT.

The table lists this clonotype with many counts. This chain joins TRBV12-3 or TRBV12-4 and TRBJ2-5; unclear D gene. The V gene lost 6 bases and the J gene lost 4 bases, with 18 bases spanning the gap. The CDR3 sequence is 15 residues long. The chain's CDR3 is CASSSDRSDRETQYF. CDR3 nucleotide sequence: TGTGCCAGCAGCTCAGACCGGAGTGATAGAGAGACCCAGTACTTC.

There are a few counts of this clonotype. CDR3 nucleotides: TGCAGTGCCTCGATCCCAGGGAGGGGTTACGAGCAGTACTTC. This codes for CSASIPGRGYEQYF. The rearrangement uses TRBV20-1 and TRBJ2-7; TRBD2 aligns across 7 bases. Trimming removed 6 bases from V and 4 bases from J; junction bases left unmatched: 12. Germline CDR1 reads DFQATT; CDR2 reads SNEGSKA (reference sequence). There are 14 residues in the CDR3.

This clonotype occurred a few times. The chain carries TRBV12-3 or TRBV12-4 and TRBJ1-6, with 7 bases aligning to TRBD1. The trim removed 6 bases at V and 7 bases at J, leaving 6 bases unmatched. This CDR3 contains 14 residues. For the CDR3, the DNA is TGTGCCAGCAGAGAGACAGGGTGGAATTCACCCCTCCACTTT. It encodes CASRETGWNSPLHF.

This clonotype has a handful of counts. This chain joins TRBV24-1 and TRBJ2-2, with 12 bases lining up with TRBD1. Germline loops: CDR1 KGHDR, CDR2 SFDVKD. CDR3 size: 17 residues. J was trimmed by 5 bases and V by 0 bases; bases with no gene match: 3. The DNA for the CDR3 is TGTGCCACCAGTGATTTGTCGGGACAGGGGGCTACCGGGGAGCTGTTTTTT. Translating it yields CATSDLSGQGATGELFF.

The chain joins TRBV5-1 to TRBJ2-7; no clear D gene. The CDR3 contains 14 residues. From germline, CDR1 is SGHRS and CDR2 YFSETQ. V dropped 0 bases and J dropped 2 bases, with 9 bases sitting between them. CDR3: CASSLALQTYEQYF. Written as DNA, the CDR3 is TGCGCCAGCAGCTTGGCCTTGCAAACCTACGAGCAGTACTTC.

This clonotype was counted at least ten times. The chain joins TRBV20-1 to TRBJ2-3, with D possibly being TRBD2 (5 bases). CDR3 length equals 15 residues. CDR1 and CDR2 from the germline V gene are DFQATT and SNEGSKA (reference sequence). The ends were cut back, 0 bases at V and 2 bases at J, with 12 bases in the middle. The DNA for the CDR3 is TGCAGTGCTAGAGACCCCACTAGGGACACAGATACGCAGTATTTT. Encoded protein: CSARDPTRDTDTQYF.

The sample holds a few counts of this clonotype. J is TRBJ2-2 and V is TRBV7-6, with 8 positions matching TRBD1. The junction had 9 bases not matched to a gene; V was cut back by 2 bases and J by 4 bases. CDR3 length equals 17 residues. Germline lookup yields CDR1 SGHVS and CDR2 FNYEAQ. The CDR3 loop reads CASSLRAGQGSTGELFF. DNA of the CDR3: TGTGCCAGCAGCTTACGAGCAGGACAGGGTAGCACCGGGGAGCTGTTTTTT. Based on the CDR3 plus reference TRBV7-6 and TRBJ2-2, the full variable domain is GAGVSQSPRYKVTKRGQDVALRCDPISGHVSLYWYRQALGQGPEFLTYFNYEAQQDKSGLPNDRFSAERPEGSISTLTIQRTEQRDSAMYRCASSLRAGQGSTGELFFGEGSRLTVL.